These 27 T cell receptor beta chains came from one sample sequenced in a study of beta chain features in type 1 diabetes. Study outcomes and limitations: Moderate but significant shortening of TCRB CDR3s was recorded in all four CD4+ subsets from Type 1 diabetes patients.

Reverse transcription of all isolated RNA meant that expressed TCRB transcripts were sequenced. Assay: immunoSEQ multiplex PCR; the TCRdb copy retains only in-frame clones and omits some. The sample records under 70,000 clones, about three fifths being singletons. Which antigens these TCRs recognize remains unknown. Sequenced material: stem cell memory CD4+ T cells from blood. The receptors here all came from a woman aged 25 to 39 with type 1 diabetes.

This clone was seen a few times. J is TRBJ2-2 and V is TRBV5-1; D call uncertain. This CDR3 contains 15 residues. Trimming removed 0 bases at V and 0 bases at J, with 6 bases between. Germline V gene lookup returns CDR1 SGHRS and CDR2 YFSETQ. The CDR3 here is CASSLETANTGELFF. The CDR3 DNA reads as TGCGCCAGCAGCTTGGAAACAGCGAACACCGGGGAGCTGTTTTTT.

The chain recombines TRBV29-1 with TRBJ2-2, with 12 bases fitting TRBD2. Trimming removed 6 bases from V and 5 bases from J; junction bases left unmatched: 19. Germline V gene lookup returns CDR1 SQVTM and CDR2 ANQGSEA. CDR3 length: 19 amino acids. CDR3 sequence: CSVGQVALAGGPGTGELFF. The DNA for the CDR3 is TGCAGCGTGGGACAGGTCGCGCTAGCGGGAGGGCCAGGGACCGGGGAGCTGTTTTTT.

This rearrangement joins TRBV6-9 to TRBJ2-1; D is unresolved. The CDR3 spans 12 residues. Per the germline V gene, CDR1 is MNHGY and CDR2 is SVAAGI. V lost 3 bases and J lost 8, with 8 bases in between. In nucleotides, the CDR3 is TGTGCCAGCAGTTACGCATCAGATGAGCAGTTCTTC. Amino acids: CASSYASDEQFF.

V and J are TRBV4-1 and TRBJ2-1, with D tentatively TRBD2 (7 bases). Trimming shortened V by 4 bases and J by 2 bases, and 15 bases separated the two germline ends. Germline CDR1 is MGHRA and CDR2 is YSYEKL. This CDR3 is built from 16 residues. As DNA, the CDR3 is TGCGCCAGCAGCCCCCAGAGGGGGAGGGCCTACAATGAGCAGTTCTTC. Translated, it gives CASSPQRGRAYNEQFF.

The genes are TRBV15 and TRBJ2-3, with 7 bases that match TRBD2. With V trimmed by 3 bases and J by 2 bases, 11 bases remained unmatched. In germline, CDR1 is LNHNV, CDR2 YYDKDF (reference sequence). This CDR3 has 17 amino acids. Here the CDR3 DNA reads TGTGCCACCAGCAGTCCGGTGAGGGAGGGATACACAGATACGCAGTATTTT. It specifies CATSSPVREGYTDTQYF.

The genes are TRBV28 and TRBJ1-2, with D perhaps matching TRBD1 (5 bases). From germline, CDR1 is MDHEN and CDR2 SYDVKM. This CDR3 comprises 15 residues. V lost 2 bases and J lost 3, with 13 bases in between. The chain's CDR3 is CASSLPQTGDYGYTF. The CDR3 DNA reads TGTGCCAGCAGTTTACCGCAGACGGGGGACTATGGCTACACCTTC.

The rearrangement links TRBV7-3 to TRBJ1-1; D not resolved. V was shortened by 3 bases and J by 3 bases, with 5 bases between the two germline ends. The CDR3 sequence is 12 residues long. Germline CDR1 SGHTA, CDR2 FQGTGA. CDR3 coding DNA: TGTGCCAGCAGCTTCGGGGACACTGAAGCTTTCTTT. Translated, it gives CASSFGDTEAFF.

The V gene is TRBV5-1, the J gene TRBJ2-6; 7 nucleotides agree with TRBD1. The CDR3 spans 16 residues. V trimming: 4 bases; J trimming: 0 bases; junction bases outside the gene matches: 4. Germline V gives CDR1 SGHRS, CDR2 YFSETQ. CDR3 bases: TGCGCCAGCAGCACTACAGGGGACTCTGGGGCCAACGTCCTGACTTTC. This encodes CASSTTGDSGANVLTF.

J is TRBJ2-1 and V is TRBV5-1, with 9 bases that match TRBD2. V lost 0 bases to trimming and J lost 0 bases; unmatched junction nucleotides: 1. Germline V gene lookup returns CDR1 SGHRS and CDR2 YFSETQ. The CDR3 is made up of 16 amino acids. The CDR3 DNA reads as TGCGCCAGCAGCTTGGGTAGCGGGAGCTCCTACAATGAGCAGTTCTTC. Translating gives CASSLGSGSSYNEQFF.

This chain joins TRBV6-6 and TRBJ1-2; 7 bases align to TRBD1. V lost 6 bases to trimming and J lost 5 bases; unmatched junction nucleotides: 9. Germline assignment: CDR1 MNHNY and CDR2 SVGAGI (reference sequence). The CDR3 loop spans 14 amino acids. DNA of the CDR3: TGTGCCAGCAGCCGGGACAGCCCAAATTATGGCTACACCTTC. Translation: CASSRDSPNYGYTF.

This clone was recorded a few times. This chain connects TRBV15 to TRBJ2-1; 8 positions match TRBD1. V dropped 0 bases and J dropped 7; count of bases not matched to a gene: 5. There are 15 residues in the CDR3. CDR1 and CDR2 from the germline V gene are LNHNV and YYDKDF (reference sequence). The CDR3 nucleotides read TGTGCCACCAGCAGAGACGGACAGGGCCTAAATGAGCAGTTCTTC. It translates to CATSRDGQGLNEQFF.

The chain couples TRBV7-8 to TRBJ2-1; tentative D call: TRBD2 (6 bases). The CDR3 is 17 residues long. V was shortened by 2 bases and J by 9 bases, with 23 bases between the two germline ends. Germline values: CDR1 SGHVS, CDR2 FQNEAQ. CDR3 protein: CASSLRAGNPPEGEQFF. The CDR3 DNA is TGTGCCAGCAGCTTAAGGGCAGGGAACCCTCCGGAGGGTGAGCAGTTCTTC. Supplemented by reference TRBV7-8 and TRBJ2-1, the full variable domain reads GAGVSQSPRYKVAKRGQDVALRCDPISGHVSLFWYQQALGQGPEFLTYFQNEAQLDKSGLPSDRFFAERPEGSVSTLKIQRTQQEDSAVYLCASSLRAGNPPEGEQFFGPGTRLTVL.

The chain combines TRBV11-2 with TRBJ2-1; 12 nucleotides match TRBD2. V shed 5 bases, J shed 8 bases, and the junction held 10 bases outside the gene matches. Germline assignment: CDR1 SGHAT and CDR2 FQNNGV. The CDR3 is 16 amino acids. The CDR3 DNA is TGTGCCAGCAGCCCTTCGCTAGCGGGAGGGACGGATGAGCAGTTCTTC. This gives the protein CASSPSLAGGTDEQFF.

The chain is built from TRBV5-4 and TRBJ1-5, with 9 nucleotides matching TRBD1. J lost 0 bases, V lost 4 bases, and 5 bases had no gene match. Germline values: CDR1 SGHNT, CDR2 YYREEE (reference sequence). CDR3 length: 16 residues. The CDR3 is CASSRRDRDSNQPQHF. CDR3 DNA sequence: TGTGCCAGCAGCCGCCGGGACAGGGATAGCAATCAGCCCCAGCATTTT.

The chain couples TRBV5-1 to TRBJ2-1; 12 nucleotides agree with TRBD1. J gave up 5 bases and V 1 base, and 7 bases lay outside the gene matches. The CDR3 spans 17 residues. Looked up from germline, CDR1 is SGHRS and CDR2 is YFSETQ. In DNA, the CDR3 is TGCGCCAGCAGCTTGCCCGGGACAGGGGGCATAGACAATGAGCAGTTCTTC. Its protein product is CASSLPGTGGIDNEQFF.

The chain uses TRBV7-6 and TRBJ1-3; TRBD1 aligns across 7 bases. V lost 1 base, J lost 0 bases, and 6 bases stayed unmatched. The germline CDR1 and CDR2 sequences are SGHVS and FNYEAQ. This CDR3 is 17 amino acids long. The CDR3 protein is CASSLEATGDSGNTIYF. In DNA form, the CDR3 reads TGTGCCAGCAGCTTAGAAGCTACAGGGGACTCTGGAAACACCATATATTTT.

This clone was seen a single time. The chain uses TRBV21-1 and TRBJ2-2; TRBD1 was called by the table and not checked on the DNA. TRBV21-1 corresponds to a pseudogene. This CDR3 has 16 residues. CDR3 loop: CASSKVGQGPTGELFF. The CDR3 nucleotides read TGTGCCAGCAGCAAAGTGGGACAGGGGCCCACCGGGGAGCTGTTTTTT.

This rearrangement joins TRBV7-2 to TRBJ2-7, with D possibly being TRBD1 (5 bases). V was cut by 3 bases and J by 2 bases, with 11 bases left in between. Germline loops: CDR1 SGHTA, CDR2 FQGNSA. The CDR3 spans 14 residues. CDR3 sequence (DNA): TGTGCCAGCAGCTTTTCCCAGGGCACCTACGAGCAGTACTTC. Protein: CASSFSQGTYEQYF.

The V gene is TRBV5-1, the J gene TRBJ2-1; TRBD2 agrees at 13 bases. The CDR3 contains 16 residues. Germline V gene lookup returns CDR1 SGHRS and CDR2 YFSETQ. The V segment lost 4 bases and the J segment 3 bases; nucleotides outside the gene matches: 4. DNA for the CDR3: TGCGCCAGCAGCGGGGGGACTAGCGGGAACTACAATGAGCAGTTCTTC. Protein sequence: CASSGGTSGNYNEQFF.

The rearrangement uses TRBV25-1 and TRBJ1-2; the D is unclear. This CDR3 comprises 14 residues. From germline, CDR1 is MGHDK and CDR2 SYGVNS. V was trimmed by 3 bases and J by 2 bases, leaving 10 bases between them. CDR3: CASSDSIGNYGYTF. The DNA of the CDR3 is TGTGCCAGCAGTGATAGCATCGGCAACTATGGCTACACCTTC.

The rearrangement joins TRBV30 to TRBJ1-2, with 8 bases identical to TRBD1. The germline CDR1 and CDR2 sequences are GTSNPN and SVGIG (reference sequence). V lost 3 bases to trimming and J lost 1 base; unmatched junction nucleotides: 7. CDR3 length: 15 residues. In nucleotides, the CDR3 is TGTGCCTGGAGAGATAAGGACAGGGTTAACTATGGCTACACCTTC. Translated, it gives CAWRDKDRVNYGYTF.

J is TRBJ2-3 and V is TRBV9; D uncertain. This CDR3 region has 14 residues. The germline CDR1 and CDR2 sequences are SGDLS and YYNGEE. Trimming shortened V by 4 bases and J by 2 bases, and 11 bases separated the two germline ends. The CDR3: CASSKSPNTDTQYF. CDR3 coding DNA: TGTGCCAGCAGCAAGAGCCCAAACACAGATACGCAGTATTTT.

This clone was observed a few times. The chain has TRBV2 and TRBJ1-5; the match to TRBD1 covers 7 bases. CDR3 length: 13 residues. V shed 6 bases, J shed 5 bases, and the junction held 4 bases outside the gene matches. CDR1 and CDR2 from the germline V gene are SNHLY and FYNNEI. The CDR3 is CASSGTADQPQHF. CDR3 nucleotide sequence: TGTGCCAGCAGCGGGACAGCGGATCAGCCCCAGCATTTT.

The V gene is TRBV28, the J gene TRBJ2-7; 8 bases map to TRBD1. CDR3 length: 15 amino acids. After removal of 8 bases from V and 1 base from J, the junction contained 10 bases not matched to a gene. Per the germline V gene, CDR1 is MDHEN and CDR2 is SYDVKM. The CDR3 here is CASGEVGTGSYEQYF. In DNA form, the CDR3 reads TGTGCCAGCGGGGAGGTCGGGACAGGATCCTACGAGCAGTACTTC.

The V gene is TRBV30, the J gene TRBJ2-5, with 8 bases matching TRBD2. This CDR3 has 17 amino acids. V gave up 0 bases and J gave up 3 bases; unmatched junction bases: 12. Germline V gives CDR1 GTSNPN, CDR2 SVGIG (reference sequence). The CDR3 loop is CAWSVRVVAGTEETQYF. The CDR3 region has the DNA TGTGCCTGGAGTGTAAGAGTGGTAGCGGGAACAGAAGAGACCCAGTACTTC.

This clone came up a few times. The chain links TRBV30 to TRBJ2-1; 10 bases map to TRBD2. The CDR3 runs 14 residues. J lost 4 bases, V lost 4 bases, and 4 bases had no gene match. CDR1 GTSNPN and CDR2 SVGIG come from the germline V gene (reference sequence). In DNA form, the CDR3 reads TGTGCCTGGATCGGGACTAGCGTTTACAATGAGCAGTTCTTC. This encodes CAWIGTSVYNEQFF.

This clone was seen only a few times. This chain links TRBV7-3 with TRBJ2-1, with TRBD2 matching 10 bases. CDR1 is SGHTA and CDR2 is FQGTGA in the germline V gene. V was clipped by 5 bases and J by 4 bases; unmatched bases: 2. The CDR3 extends over 14 amino acids. The CDR3 nucleotides read TGTGCCAGCAGCCGGACTAGCGGTTACAATGAGCAGTTCTTC. Translating it yields CASSRTSGYNEQFF. The variable domain in full, with the rest retrieved from reference TRBV7-3 and TRBJ2-1, is GAGVSQTPSNKVTEKGKYVELRCDPISGHTALYWYRQSLGQGPEFLIYFQGTGAADDSGLPNDRFFAVRPEGSVSTLKIQRTERGDSAVYLCASSRTSGYNEQFFGPGTRLTVL.